Below, one T cell receptor beta chain is given with its context. The data were obtained in a study of shared clonotypes between healthy human individuals. Here immunoSEQ multiplex PCR was the method, and the copy in TCRdb shows in-frame clones only, minus some. Of roughly 1,000,000 clones listed, more than 75% are singletons. Germline V gene data show CDR1 as MDHEN and CDR2 as SYDVKM. The CDR3 extends over 13 amino acids. V lost 7 bases and J 3 bases, leaving 13 bases between the germline ends. Material: memory CD4+ T cells from PBMCs. The sample's subset: CD45RA-negative fraction. This sequence was found in a man between 18 and 35 years old in good health. Some clones in this sample may be carry-over from other donors' samples. The chain links TRBV28 to TRBJ2-7, with no clear D. The CDR3 reads CASTTPPSYEQYF. CDR3 coding DNA: TGTGCCAGCACCACCCCCCCCAGCTACGAGCAGTACTTC.